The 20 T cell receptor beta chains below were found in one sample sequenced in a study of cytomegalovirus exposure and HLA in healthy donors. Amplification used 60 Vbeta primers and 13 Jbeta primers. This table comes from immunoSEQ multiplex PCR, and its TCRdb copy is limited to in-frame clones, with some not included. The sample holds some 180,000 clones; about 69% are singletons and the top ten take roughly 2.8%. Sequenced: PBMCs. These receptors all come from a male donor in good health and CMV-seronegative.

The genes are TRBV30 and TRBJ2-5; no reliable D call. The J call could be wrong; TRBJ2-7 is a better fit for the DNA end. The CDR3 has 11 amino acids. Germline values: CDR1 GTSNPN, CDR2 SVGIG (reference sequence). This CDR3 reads CAWTNYYEQYF. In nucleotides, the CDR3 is TGTGCCTGGACTAATTACTACGAGCAGTACTTC.

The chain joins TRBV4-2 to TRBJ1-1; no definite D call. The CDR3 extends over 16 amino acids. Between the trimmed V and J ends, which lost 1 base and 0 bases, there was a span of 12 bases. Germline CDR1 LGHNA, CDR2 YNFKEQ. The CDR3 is CASSQAWRAVNTEAFF. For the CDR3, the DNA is TGTGCCAGCAGCCAAGCTTGGAGGGCAGTGAACACTGAAGCTTTCTTT.

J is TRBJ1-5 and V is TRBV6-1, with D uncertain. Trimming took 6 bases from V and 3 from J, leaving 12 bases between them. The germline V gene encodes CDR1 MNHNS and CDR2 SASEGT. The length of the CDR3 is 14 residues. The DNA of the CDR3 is TGTGCCAGCAGCGTCGGGAGCCCCAATCAGCCCCAGCATTTT. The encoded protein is CASSVGSPNQPQHF.

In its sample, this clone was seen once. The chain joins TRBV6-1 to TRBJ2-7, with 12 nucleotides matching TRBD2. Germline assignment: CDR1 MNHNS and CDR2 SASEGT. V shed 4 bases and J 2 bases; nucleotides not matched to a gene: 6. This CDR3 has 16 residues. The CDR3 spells CASSARTSGVPYEQYF. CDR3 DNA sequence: TGTGCCAGCAGTGCCCGGACTAGCGGGGTGCCCTACGAGCAGTACTTC.

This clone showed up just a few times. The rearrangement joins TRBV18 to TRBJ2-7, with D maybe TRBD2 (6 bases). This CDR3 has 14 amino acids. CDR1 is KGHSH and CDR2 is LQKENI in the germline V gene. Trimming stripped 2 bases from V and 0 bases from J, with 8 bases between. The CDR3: CASSPRRDSYEQYF. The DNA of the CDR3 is TGTGCCAGCTCACCAAGGCGGGACTCCTACGAGCAGTACTTC. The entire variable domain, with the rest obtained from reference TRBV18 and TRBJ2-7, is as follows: NAGVMQNPRHLVRRRGQEARLRCSPMKGHSHVYWYRQLPEEGLKFMVYLQKENIIDESGMPKERFSAEFPKEGPSILRIQQVVRGDSAAYFCASSPRRDSYEQYFGPGTRLTVT.

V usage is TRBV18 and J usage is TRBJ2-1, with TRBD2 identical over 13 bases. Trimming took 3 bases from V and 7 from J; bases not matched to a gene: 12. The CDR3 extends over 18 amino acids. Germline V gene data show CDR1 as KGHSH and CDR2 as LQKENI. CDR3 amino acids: CASSPLGLAGLAGNEQFF. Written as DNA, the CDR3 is TGTGCCAGCTCACCCCTGGGACTAGCGGGACTGGCTGGGAATGAGCAGTTCTTC.

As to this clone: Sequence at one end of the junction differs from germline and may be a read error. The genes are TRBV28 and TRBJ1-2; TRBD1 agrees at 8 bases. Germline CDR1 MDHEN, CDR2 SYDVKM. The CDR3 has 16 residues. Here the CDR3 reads CASSLFSGTGGYGCTF. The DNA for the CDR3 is TGTGCCAGCAGTTTATTTTCCGGGACAGGTGGCTATGGCTGCACCTTC.

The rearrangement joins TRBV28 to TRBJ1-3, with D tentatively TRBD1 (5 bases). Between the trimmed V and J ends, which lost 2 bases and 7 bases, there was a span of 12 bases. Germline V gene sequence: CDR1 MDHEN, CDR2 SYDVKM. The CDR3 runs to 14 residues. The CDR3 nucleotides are TGTGCCAGCAGTTTAAGGTCAGGGCGGAACACCATATATTTT. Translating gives CASSLRSGRNTIYF.

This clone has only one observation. Written as DNA, the CDR3 is TGCGCCAGCAGCCAAATACCGGGACAGTCCTACGAGCAGTACTTC. Encoded protein: CASSQIPGQSYEQYF. The J gene is TRBJ2-5, the V gene TRBV4-1; TRBD1 matches at 7 bases. The DNA end favors TRBJ2-7, so the J call may be wrong. This CDR3 has 15 amino acids. CDR1 and CDR2 (germline): MGHRA, YSYEKL.

CDR3 sequence: CASSGWGDTEAFF. The CDR3 bases are TGTGCCAGCAGCGGGTGGGGGGACACTGAAGCTTTCTTT. The chain combines TRBV9 with TRBJ1-1, with D possibly being TRBD1 (5 bases). V gave up 3 bases and J gave up 3 bases, with 9 bases separating them. Germline lookup yields CDR1 SGDLS and CDR2 YYNGEE. The CDR3 covers 13 residues. Drawing the rest from reference TRBV9 and TRBJ1-1, the complete variable domain is DSGVTQTPKHLITATGQRVTLRCSPRSGDLSVYWYQQSLDQGLQFLIQYYNGEERAKGNILERFSAQQFPDLHSELNLSSLELGDSALYFCASSGWGDTEAFFGQGTRLTVV.

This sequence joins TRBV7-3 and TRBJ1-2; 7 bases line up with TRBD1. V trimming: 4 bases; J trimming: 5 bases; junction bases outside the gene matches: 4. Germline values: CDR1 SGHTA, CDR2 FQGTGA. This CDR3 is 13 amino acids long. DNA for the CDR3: TGTGCCAGCAGCTCGACAGGGATTTATGGCTACACCTTC. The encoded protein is CASSSTGIYGYTF.

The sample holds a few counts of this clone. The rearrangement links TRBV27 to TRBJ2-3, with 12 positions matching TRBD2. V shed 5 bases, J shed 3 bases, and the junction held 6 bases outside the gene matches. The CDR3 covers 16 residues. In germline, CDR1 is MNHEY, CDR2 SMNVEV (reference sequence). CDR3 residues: CASSPLLAGGTDTQYF. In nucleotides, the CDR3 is TGTGCCAGCAGTCCGCTACTAGCGGGAGGAACAGATACGCAGTATTTT.

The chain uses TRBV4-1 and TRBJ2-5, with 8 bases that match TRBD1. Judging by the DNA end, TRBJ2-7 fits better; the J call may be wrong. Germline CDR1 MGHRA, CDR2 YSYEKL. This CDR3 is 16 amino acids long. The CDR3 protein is CASSQDPGTGYYEQYF. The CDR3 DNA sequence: TGCGCCAGCAGCCAAGATCCGGGGACAGGTTACTACGAGCAGTACTTC.

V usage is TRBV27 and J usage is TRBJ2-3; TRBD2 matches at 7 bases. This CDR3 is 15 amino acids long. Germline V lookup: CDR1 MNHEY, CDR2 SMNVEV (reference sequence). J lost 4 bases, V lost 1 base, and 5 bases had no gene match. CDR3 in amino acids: CASSLWAGVADTQYF. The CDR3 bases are TGTGCCAGCAGTTTATGGGCGGGAGTGGCAGATACGCAGTATTTT.

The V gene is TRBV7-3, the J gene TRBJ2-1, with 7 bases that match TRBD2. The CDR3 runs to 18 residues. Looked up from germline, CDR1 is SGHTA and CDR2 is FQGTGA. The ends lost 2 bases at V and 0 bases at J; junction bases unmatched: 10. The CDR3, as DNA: TGTGCCAGCAGCTTACTTCCCCTAGCGGTCAGCTCCTACAATGAGCAGTTCTTC. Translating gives CASSLLPLAVSSYNEQFF.

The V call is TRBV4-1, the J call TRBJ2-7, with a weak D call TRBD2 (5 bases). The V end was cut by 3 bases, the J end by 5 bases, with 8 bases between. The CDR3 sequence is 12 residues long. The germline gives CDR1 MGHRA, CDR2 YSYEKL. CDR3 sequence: CASSHPGDEQYF. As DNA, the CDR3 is TGCGCCAGCAGCCATCCCGGGGACGAGCAGTACTTC.

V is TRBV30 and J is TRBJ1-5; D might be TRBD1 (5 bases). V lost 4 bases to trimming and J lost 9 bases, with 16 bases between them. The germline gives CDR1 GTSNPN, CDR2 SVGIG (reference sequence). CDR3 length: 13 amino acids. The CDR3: CAWMTGPGGPQHF. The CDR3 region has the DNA TGTGCCTGGATGACCGGGCCCGGGGGGCCCCAGCATTTT.

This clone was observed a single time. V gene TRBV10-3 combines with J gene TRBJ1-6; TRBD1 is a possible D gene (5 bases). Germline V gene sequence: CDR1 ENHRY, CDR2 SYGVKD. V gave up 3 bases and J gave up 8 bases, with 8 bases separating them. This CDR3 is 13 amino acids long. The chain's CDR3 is CAISEDRDSPLHF. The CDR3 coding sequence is TGTGCCATCAGTGAAGACAGAGATTCACCCCTCCACTTT.

CDR3 nucleotide sequence: TGTGCCAGCAGCAGACCCGGGACACCCAACTATGGCTACACCTTC. Residues: CASSRPGTPNYGYTF. The genes are TRBV5-6 and TRBJ1-2; weak D call: TRBD1 (6 bases). From germline, CDR1 is SGHDT and CDR2 YYEEEE. The CDR3 has 15 amino acids. V lost 4 bases to trimming and J lost 2 bases, with 15 bases between them.

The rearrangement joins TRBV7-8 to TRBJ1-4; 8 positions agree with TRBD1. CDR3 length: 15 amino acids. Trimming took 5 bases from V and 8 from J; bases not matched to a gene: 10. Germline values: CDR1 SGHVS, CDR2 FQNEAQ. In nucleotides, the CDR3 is TGTGCCAGCAGCCAGGCCGGGACAGGCGGAGAAAAACTGTTTTTT. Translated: CASSQAGTGGEKLFF.